Each of the 5 T cell receptor beta chains below was sequenced from the same sample in a study of T-cell reconstitution after alpha-beta-depleted transplantation in children. A library of TCRbeta sequences, prepared with unique molecular identifiers, was generated. TCRdb passed the PCR reads through MiXCR, listing each CDR3 protein once. The sample yields 40,000 to 60,000 distinct CDR3 sequences, 7.5% to 10% seen once. The source material was PBMCs, mostly from graft donor cells, sampled 60 days after TCRalphabeta/CD19-depleted stem cell transplant. The receptors here all came from a male patient aged 2-15 years who had a stem cell transplant for chronic granulomatous disease, so the T cells may come from the graft donor.

This clonotype was detected many times. The CDR3: CASSQGLAGLGYRQYF. CDR3 coding DNA: TGTGCCAGCAGCCAAGGACTAGCGGGACTAGGATATAGGCAGTATTTT. The chain is built from TRBV3-1 and TRBJ2-3; 11 bases are a match to TRBD2. Germline trimming cut 1 base from V and 11 bases from J; bases unmatched to any gene: 11. From germline, CDR1 is LGHDT and CDR2 YNNKEL (reference sequence). The CDR3 loop spans 16 amino acids.

In its sample, this clonotype was seen a few times. The chain recombines TRBV5-5 with TRBJ1-1; D gene ambiguous. The CDR3 has 14 amino acids. CDR1 and CDR2 from the germline V gene are SGHKS and YYEKEE (reference sequence). The V gene lost 9 bases and the J gene lost 2 bases, with 17 bases spanning the gap. CDR3 sequence reads: CATSRRPINTEAFF. In DNA, the CDR3 is TGTGCCACATCCCGTCGCCCTATTAACACTGAAGCTTTCTTT.

Many counts were recorded for this clonotype. This chain links TRBV5-1 with TRBJ2-3; the D gene is possibly TRBD2 (5 bases). The V and J ends lost 0 bases and 0 bases respectively, with 8 bases between them. The germline CDR1 and CDR2 sequences are SGHRS and YFSETQ. The CDR3 is 15 amino acids. CDR3 loop: CASSLAAASTDTQYF. CDR3 DNA: TGCGCCAGCAGCTTGGCAGCGGCTAGCACAGATACGCAGTATTTT.

This clonotype came up many times. The chain employs TRBV7-6 and TRBJ2-7, with 9 bases aligning to TRBD2. The V gene end was trimmed by 5 bases and the J gene end by 2 bases; junction bases not matched to a gene: 7. CDR1 is SGHVS, CDR2 FNYEAQ, per germline. CDR3 length: 15 amino acids. CDR3 sequence reads: CASSPSGRTTYEQYF. The CDR3 DNA follows: TGTGCCAGCAGCCCCAGCGGGAGGACAACCTACGAGCAGTACTTC.

For this clonotype: With a much larger clone just one base away, this may be a read error. The chain is built from TRBV5-1 and TRBJ1-2, with 10 bases identical to TRBD1. Germline values: CDR1 SGHRS, CDR2 YFSETQ. Trimming took 6 bases from V and 4 from J; bases not matched to a gene: 9. The CDR3 has 15 amino acids. The CDR3 DNA follows: TGCGCCAGCAACGAACAGACAGGGGGCCTCTATGGCTACACCTTC. It codes for CASNEQTGGLYGYTF.